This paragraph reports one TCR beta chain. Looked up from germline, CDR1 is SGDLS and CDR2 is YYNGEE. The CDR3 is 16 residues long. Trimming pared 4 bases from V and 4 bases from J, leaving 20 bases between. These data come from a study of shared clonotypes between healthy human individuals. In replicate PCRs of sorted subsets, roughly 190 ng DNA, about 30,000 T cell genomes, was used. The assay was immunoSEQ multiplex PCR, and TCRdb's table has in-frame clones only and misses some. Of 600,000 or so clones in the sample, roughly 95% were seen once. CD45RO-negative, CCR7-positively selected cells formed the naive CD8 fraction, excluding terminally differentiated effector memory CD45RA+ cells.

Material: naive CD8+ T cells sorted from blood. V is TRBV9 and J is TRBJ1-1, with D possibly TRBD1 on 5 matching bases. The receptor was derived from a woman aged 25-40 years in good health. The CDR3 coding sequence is TGTGCCAGCAGCCCCCAGGGAGGGAGGGCGATCACTGAAGCTTTCTTT. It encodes CASSPQGGRAITEAFF.